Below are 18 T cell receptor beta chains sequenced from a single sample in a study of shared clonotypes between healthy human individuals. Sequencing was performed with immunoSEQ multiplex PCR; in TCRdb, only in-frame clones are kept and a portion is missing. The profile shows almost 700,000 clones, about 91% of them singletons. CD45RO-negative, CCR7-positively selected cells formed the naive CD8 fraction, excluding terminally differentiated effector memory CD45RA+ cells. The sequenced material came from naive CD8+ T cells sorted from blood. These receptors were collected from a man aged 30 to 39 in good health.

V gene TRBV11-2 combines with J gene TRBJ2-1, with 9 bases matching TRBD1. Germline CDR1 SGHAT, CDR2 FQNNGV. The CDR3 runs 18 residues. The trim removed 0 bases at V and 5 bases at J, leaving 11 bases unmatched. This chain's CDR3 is CASSLEELGQGPNNEQFF. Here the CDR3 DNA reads TGTGCCAGCAGCTTAGAAGAACTGGGACAGGGACCCAACAATGAGCAGTTCTTC.

CDR3 DNA: TGTGCCAGCAGCTGGGCCCGGGACGGAAATTCACCCCTCCACTTT. Translated: CASSWARDGNSPLHF. The chain combines TRBV7-8 with TRBJ1-6, with a possible D match to TRBD1 (5 bases). The CDR3 spans 15 residues. Trimming removed 4 bases from V and 7 bases from J, with 14 bases in between. In germline, CDR1 is SGHVS, CDR2 FQNEAQ.

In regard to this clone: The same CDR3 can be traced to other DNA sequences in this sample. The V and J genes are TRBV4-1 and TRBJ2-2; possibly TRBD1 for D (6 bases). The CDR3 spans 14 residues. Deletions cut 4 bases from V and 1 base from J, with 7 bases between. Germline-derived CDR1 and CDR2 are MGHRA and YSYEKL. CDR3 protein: CASSLQGNTGELFF. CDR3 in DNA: TGCGCCAGCAGCCTACAGGGGAACACCGGGGAGCTGTTTTTT.

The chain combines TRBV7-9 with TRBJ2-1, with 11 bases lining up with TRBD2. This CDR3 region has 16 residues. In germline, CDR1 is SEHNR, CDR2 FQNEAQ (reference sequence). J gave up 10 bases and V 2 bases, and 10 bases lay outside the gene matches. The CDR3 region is CASSLRGLADHWEQFF. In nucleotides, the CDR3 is TGTGCCAGCAGCTTACGGGGACTAGCGGACCATTGGGAGCAGTTCTTC.

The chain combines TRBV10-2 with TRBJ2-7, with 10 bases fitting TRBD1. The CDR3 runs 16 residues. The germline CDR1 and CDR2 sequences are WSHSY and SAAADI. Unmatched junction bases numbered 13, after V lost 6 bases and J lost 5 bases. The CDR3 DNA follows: TGCGCCAGCAGGCTGTCCTGGGACAGGGGATGGAACGAGCAGTACTTC. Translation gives CASRLSWDRGWNEQYF.

The CDR3 spells CASQFGRSSYNEQFF. The CDR3 bases are TGCGCCAGTCAGTTTGGGCGTAGCTCCTACAATGAGCAGTTCTTC. This rearrangement joins TRBV4-3 to TRBJ2-1; unclear D gene. In germline, CDR1 is LGHNA, CDR2 YSLEER. CDR3 size: 15 residues. V lost 9 bases and J 0 bases, leaving 15 bases between the germline ends.

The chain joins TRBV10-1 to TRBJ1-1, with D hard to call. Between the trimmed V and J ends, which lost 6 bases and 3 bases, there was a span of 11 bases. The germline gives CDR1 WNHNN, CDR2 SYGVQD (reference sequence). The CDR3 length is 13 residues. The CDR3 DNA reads TGCGCCAGCAGCGACCCCGGGTACACTGAAGCTTTCTTT. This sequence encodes CASSDPGYTEAFF.

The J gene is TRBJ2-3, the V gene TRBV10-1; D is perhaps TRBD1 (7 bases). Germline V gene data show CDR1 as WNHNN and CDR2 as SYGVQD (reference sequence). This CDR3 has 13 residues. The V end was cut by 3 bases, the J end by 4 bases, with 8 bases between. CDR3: CASSDRGADTQYF. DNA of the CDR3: TGCGCCAGCAGTGACAGGGGGGCAGATACGCAGTATTTT.

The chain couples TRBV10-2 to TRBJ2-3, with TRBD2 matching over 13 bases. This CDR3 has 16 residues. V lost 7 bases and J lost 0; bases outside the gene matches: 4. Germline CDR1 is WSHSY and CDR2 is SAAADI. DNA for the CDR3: TGCGCCAGCACCTCGGGACTAGCGGGGAGCACAGATACGCAGTATTTT. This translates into CASTSGLAGSTDTQYF.

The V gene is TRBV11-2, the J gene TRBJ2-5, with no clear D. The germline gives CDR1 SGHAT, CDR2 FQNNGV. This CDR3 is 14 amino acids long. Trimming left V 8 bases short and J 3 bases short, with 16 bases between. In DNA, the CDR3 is TGTGCCAGCCTGCTCCCCGAGCAGAAAGAGACCCAGTACTTC. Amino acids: CASLLPEQKETQYF.

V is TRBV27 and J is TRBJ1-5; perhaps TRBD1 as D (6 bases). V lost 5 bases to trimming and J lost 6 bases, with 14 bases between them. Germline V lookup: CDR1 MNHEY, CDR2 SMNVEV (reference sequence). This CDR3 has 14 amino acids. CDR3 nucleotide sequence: TGTGCCAGCAGTATAACAGGGCCCACTCAGCCCCAGCATTTT. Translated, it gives CASSITGPTQPQHF.

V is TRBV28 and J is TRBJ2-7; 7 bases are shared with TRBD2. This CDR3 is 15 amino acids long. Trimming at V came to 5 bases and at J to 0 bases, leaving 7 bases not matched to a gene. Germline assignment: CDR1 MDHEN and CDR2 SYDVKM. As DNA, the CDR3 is TGTGCCAGCAGTCTTAGCGGGTACCGCTCCTACGAGCAGTACTTC. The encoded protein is CASSLSGYRSYEQYF.

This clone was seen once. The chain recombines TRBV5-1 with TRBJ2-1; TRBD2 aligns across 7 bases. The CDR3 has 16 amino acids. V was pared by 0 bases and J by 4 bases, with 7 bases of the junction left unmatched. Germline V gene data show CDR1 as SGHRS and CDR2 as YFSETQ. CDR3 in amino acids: CASSLDKGTIYNEQFF. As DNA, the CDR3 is TGCGCCAGCAGCTTGGATAAGGGGACTATATACAATGAGCAGTTCTTC.

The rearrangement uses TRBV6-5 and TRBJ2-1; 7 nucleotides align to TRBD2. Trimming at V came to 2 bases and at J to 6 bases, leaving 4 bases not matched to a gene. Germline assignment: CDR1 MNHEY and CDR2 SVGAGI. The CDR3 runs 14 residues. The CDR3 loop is CASSYRGSINEQFF. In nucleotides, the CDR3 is TGTGCCAGCAGTTACCGCGGGAGTATCAATGAGCAGTTCTTC.

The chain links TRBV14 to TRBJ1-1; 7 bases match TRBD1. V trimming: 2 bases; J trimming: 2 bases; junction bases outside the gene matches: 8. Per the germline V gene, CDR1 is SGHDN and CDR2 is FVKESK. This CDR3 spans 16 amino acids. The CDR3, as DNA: TGTGCCAGCAGCCAATGGTATGGGACAGCTAACACTGAAGCTTTCTTT. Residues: CASSQWYGTANTEAFF.

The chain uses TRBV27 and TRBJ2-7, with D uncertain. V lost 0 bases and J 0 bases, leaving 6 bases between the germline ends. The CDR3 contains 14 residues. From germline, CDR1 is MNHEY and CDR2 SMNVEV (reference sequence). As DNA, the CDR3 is TGTGCCAGCAGTTTATCGATGGCCTCCTACGAGCAGTACTTC. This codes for CASSLSMASYEQYF.

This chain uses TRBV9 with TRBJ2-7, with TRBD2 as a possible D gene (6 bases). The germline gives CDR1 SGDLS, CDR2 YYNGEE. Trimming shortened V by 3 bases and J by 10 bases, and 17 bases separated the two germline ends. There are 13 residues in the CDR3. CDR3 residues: CASSGGAGTEQYF. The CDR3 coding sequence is TGTGCCAGCAGCGGCGGGGCGGGTACGGAACAGTACTTC.

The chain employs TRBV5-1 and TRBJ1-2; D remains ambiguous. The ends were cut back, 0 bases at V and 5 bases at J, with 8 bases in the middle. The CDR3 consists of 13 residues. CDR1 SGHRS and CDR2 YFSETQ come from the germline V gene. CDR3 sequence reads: CASSLEVEYGYTF. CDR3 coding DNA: TGCGCCAGCAGCTTGGAGGTAGAGTATGGCTACACCTTC. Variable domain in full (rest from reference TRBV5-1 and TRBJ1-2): KAGVTQTPRYLIKTRGQQVTLSCSPISGHRSVSWYQQTPGQGLQFLFEYFSETQRNKGNFPGRFSGRQFSNSRSEMNVSTLELGDSALYLCASSLEVEYGYTFGSGTRLTVV.